What follows are 26 T cell receptor beta chains derived from one specimen sequenced in a study of OX40 agonist ivuxolimab in advanced cancers. Sequenced by immunoSEQ multiplex PCR; TCRdb stores in-frame clones only, minus some. The data show about 26,000 clones, roughly three quarters seen once. This sample comprised CD4+ or CD8+ T cells sorted from blood, obtained in a trial of the OX40 agonist ivuxolimab. The receptors shown here come from an adult with an advanced solid tumor such as melanoma, head and neck, liver or kidney cancer.

The J gene is TRBJ1-2, the V gene TRBV30; maybe TRBD1 (5 bases). CDR1 is GTSNPN and CDR2 is SVGIG in the germline V gene (reference sequence). This CDR3 is 12 amino acids long. V gave up 4 bases and J gave up 5 bases, with 11 bases separating them. The CDR3 loop reads CAWKGSGYGYTF. DNA for the CDR3: TGTGCCTGGAAGGGGTCAGGGTATGGCTACACCTTC.

This chain links TRBV6-5 with TRBJ2-3; 8 bases map to TRBD1. CDR3 length equals 16 residues. Trimming removed 2 bases from V and 3 bases from J; junction bases left unmatched: 7. Germline CDR1 and CDR2: MNHEY and SVGAGI. The CDR3 loop is CASSYHRTGKTDTQYF. Here the CDR3 DNA reads TGTGCCAGCAGTTACCATAGGACAGGGAAGACAGATACGCAGTATTTT.

This sequence joins TRBV5-1 and TRBJ2-4, with a tentative D call TRBD2 (5 bases). Germline loops: CDR1 SGHRS, CDR2 YFSETQ. The length of the CDR3 is 15 residues. V was trimmed by 0 bases and J by 5 bases, leaving 12 bases between them. The CDR3 sequence: CASSLADAEENIQYF. DNA of the CDR3: TGCGCCAGCAGCTTGGCGGACGCGGAGGAAAACATTCAGTACTTC.

The chain joins TRBV11-1 to TRBJ2-7; no reliable D call. Trimming took off 3 bases at V and 3 bases at J, with 9 bases between the two ends. Germline CDR1 and CDR2: SGHAT and FQDESV (reference sequence). The CDR3 extends over 13 amino acids. DNA of the CDR3: TGTGCCAGCAGCTTCGGGCAGCTCTACGAGCAGTACTTC. It translates to CASSFGQLYEQYF.

This chain uses TRBV10-2 with TRBJ1-1; the match to TRBD1 covers 8 bases. The germline V gene encodes CDR1 WSHSY and CDR2 SAAADI. This CDR3 contains 12 residues. J was trimmed by 6 bases and V by 4 bases; bases with no gene match: 1. CDR3 nucleotide sequence: TGCGCCAGCAGTGGGACAGGGTCTGAAGCTTTCTTT. Amino acids: CASSGTGSEAFF.

The chain is built from TRBV5-1 and TRBJ2-1; D is perhaps TRBD2 (6 bases). V lost 4 bases and J lost 9, with 11 bases in between. Germline-derived CDR1 and CDR2 are SGHRS and YFSETQ. The CDR3 sequence is 12 residues long. The CDR3 spells CASSHGGSEQFF. The CDR3 nucleotides read TGCGCCAGCAGCCACGGAGGGAGTGAGCAGTTCTTC.

The chain has TRBV7-9 and TRBJ1-3; the D gene is possibly TRBD1 (5 bases). The CDR3 totals 16 residues. Germline V gene lookup returns CDR1 SEHNR and CDR2 FQNEAQ (reference sequence). V gave up 7 bases and J gave up 0 bases, with 16 bases separating them. The CDR3 here is CASTPGGGNSGNTIYF. The CDR3 DNA reads TGTGCCAGCACCCCCGGGGGGGGGAACTCTGGAAACACCATATATTTT.

The chain is built from TRBV19 and TRBJ1-5, with a tentative D call TRBD1 (5 bases). V lost 11 bases, J lost 2 bases, and 13 bases lay in between. CDR1 is LNHDA, CDR2 SQIVND, per germline (reference sequence). This CDR3 is 13 amino acids long. The CDR3 DNA is TGTGCCGGGGGGGTTGGGGGCAATCAGCCCCAGCATTTT. Its translation is CAGGVGGNQPQHF.

The chain uses TRBV18 and TRBJ1-1, with D tentatively TRBD1 (5 bases). The CDR3 is made up of 12 amino acids. The V gene lost 6 bases and the J gene lost 6 bases, with 11 bases spanning the gap. Per the germline V gene, CDR1 is KGHSH and CDR2 is LQKENI. Here the CDR3 reads CASSSQVAEAFF. CDR3 bases: TGTGCCAGCTCCTCACAGGTGGCTGAAGCTTTCTTT.

This clone came up once. The CDR3 sequence is CASSPPNGGYTDTQYF. CDR3 coding DNA: TGTGCCAGCAGCCCGCCGAACGGGGGGTACACAGATACGCAGTATTTT. The chain combines TRBV7-9 with TRBJ2-3; 7 bases fit TRBD2. Unmatched junction bases numbered 10, after V lost 5 bases and J lost 2 bases. Germline CDR1 and CDR2: SEHNR and FQNEAQ (reference sequence). This CDR3 is built from 16 residues. Full variable domain (outside the CDR3, taken from reference TRBV7-9 and TRBJ2-3): DTGVSQNPRHKITKRGQNVTFRCDPISEHNRLYWYRQTLGQGPEFLTYFQNEAQLEKSRLLSDRFSAERPKGSFSTLEIQRTEQGDSAMYLCASSPPNGGYTDTQYFGPGTRLTVL.

A word on this clone: A junction boundary mismatches the germline segment, possibly from a read error. This chain joins TRBV27 and TRBJ2-1, with D possibly being TRBD1 (5 bases). This CDR3 comprises 16 residues. Germline V gives CDR1 MNHEY, CDR2 SMNVEV (reference sequence). This chain's CDR3 is CASRFIQGSSYNGQFF. In DNA, the CDR3 is TGTGCCAGCAGGTTCATTCAGGGCAGCTCCTACAATGGGCAGTTCTTC.

The chain recombines TRBV5-6 with TRBJ2-7, with D possibly being TRBD2 (5 bases). Germline V gene sequence: CDR1 SGHDT, CDR2 YYEEEE. Trimming removed 6 bases from V and 7 bases from J, with 14 bases in between. This CDR3 is built from 12 residues. CDR3 DNA sequence: TGTGCCAGCATACTACCCCCGGGGGAGCAGTACTTC. It codes for CASILPPGEQYF.

The chain employs TRBV11-2 and TRBJ2-5, with D perhaps TRBD2 (6 bases). Looked up from germline, CDR1 is SGHAT and CDR2 is FQNNGV. CDR3 length equals 15 residues. V shed 2 bases and J shed 1 base, with 11 bases lying between them. DNA for the CDR3: TGTGCCAGCAGCTTAACGAGCGGGTCCCAAGAGACCCAGTACTTC. It yields the protein CASSLTSGSQETQYF.

Only one count was recorded for this clone. This rearrangement joins TRBV5-1 to TRBJ1-2, with 8 bases lining up with TRBD1. V shed 4 bases and J 6 bases; nucleotides not matched to a gene: 2. Per the germline V gene, CDR1 is SGHRS and CDR2 is YFSETQ. The length of the CDR3 is 12 residues. In DNA form, the CDR3 reads TGCGCCAGCAGCCGGGACAGGCATGGCTACACCTTC. Translation: CASSRDRHGYTF.

The rearrangement uses TRBV19 and TRBJ2-7; the D gene is possibly TRBD2 (7 bases). V gave up 5 bases and J gave up 2 bases, with 10 bases separating them. This CDR3 spans 13 amino acids. Germline-derived CDR1 and CDR2 are LNHDA and SQIVND (reference sequence). The DNA of the CDR3 is TGTGCCAGTAGTCCGGGGGGCCCCTACGAGCAGTACTTC. It codes for CASSPGGPYEQYF.

The chain links TRBV5-1 to TRBJ1-1, with D unclear. The V and J ends lost 6 bases and 3 bases respectively, with 12 bases between them. Germline V gene data show CDR1 as SGHRS and CDR2 as YFSETQ. There are 13 residues in the CDR3. The CDR3 spells CASTSRADTEAFF. CDR3 nucleotides: TGCGCCAGCACCTCCCGGGCCGACACTGAAGCTTTCTTT.

CDR3 region: CASSLTVAGGYGYTF. In DNA, the CDR3 is TGTGCCAGCAGCTTAACGGTGGCAGGGGGCTATGGCTACACCTTC. The chain links TRBV7-2 to TRBJ1-2; TRBD1 aligns across 7 bases. Germline CDR1 reads SGHTA; CDR2 reads FQGNSA. The CDR3 covers 15 residues. The V gene end was trimmed by 2 bases and the J gene end by 4 bases; junction bases not matched to a gene: 7.

The rearrangement links TRBV4-1 to TRBJ1-2; weak D call: TRBD1 (5 bases). V shed 2 bases and J shed 8 bases, with 15 bases lying between them. CDR1 is MGHRA and CDR2 is YSYEKL in the germline V gene. The CDR3 extends over 14 amino acids. The CDR3 reads CASSQQRGESGYTF. The CDR3, as DNA: TGCGCCAGCAGCCAACAACGGGGGGAGAGCGGCTACACCTTC.

The J gene is TRBJ2-3, the V gene TRBV5-1; D perhaps matches TRBD1 (6 bases). From germline, CDR1 is SGHRS and CDR2 YFSETQ. V lost 3 bases to trimming and J lost 6 bases, with 17 bases between them. The CDR3 sequence is 15 residues long. The CDR3 loop reads CASSSQDRQQDTQYF. The DNA of the CDR3 is TGCGCCAGCAGCTCTCAAGACAGGCAGCAGGATACGCAGTATTTT.

The chain couples TRBV19 to TRBJ1-6; TRBD1 might be the D (5 bases). Germline assignment: CDR1 LNHDA and CDR2 SQIVND (reference sequence). With 6 bases removed from V and 13 bases from J, the gap between germline ends came to 22 bases. This CDR3 is 15 amino acids long. CDR3 sequence: CASRSGQGGTTPLHF. As DNA, the CDR3 is TGTGCCAGTAGGAGCGGGCAGGGAGGTACAACTCCCCTCCACTTT.

This clone is labeled as medium-sized (0.01 to 0.1%). V gene TRBV7-3 combines with J gene TRBJ2-5, with 9 bases that match TRBD1. Germline V gene lookup returns CDR1 SGHTA and CDR2 FQGTGA. V lost 5 bases and J lost 1; bases outside the gene matches: 11. The CDR3 runs 17 residues. CDR3 protein: CASSMFWDRDPQETQYF. In DNA, the CDR3 is TGTGCCAGCAGCATGTTCTGGGACAGGGATCCCCAAGAGACCCAGTACTTC.

CDR3 sequence (DNA): TGTGCCAGCAAGAAGTCCGGGGAGCTGTTTTTT. Amino acids: CASKKSGELFF. The rearrangement uses TRBV27 and TRBJ2-2; D gene uncertain. From germline, CDR1 is MNHEY and CDR2 SMNVEV (reference sequence). Trimming removed 7 bases from V and 6 bases from J, with 6 bases in between. This CDR3 has 11 amino acids.

The chain recombines TRBV5-1 with TRBJ2-7, with D perhaps TRBD2 (6 bases). CDR3 length equals 16 residues. V was trimmed by 0 bases and J by 0 bases, leaving 13 bases between them. Germline loops: CDR1 SGHRS, CDR2 YFSETQ. CDR3 residues: CASSLAPGVSSYEQYF. DNA of the CDR3: TGCGCCAGCAGCTTGGCGCCGGGGGTTAGCTCCTACGAGCAGTACTTC.

This chain links TRBV4-3 with TRBJ1-2, with D maybe TRBD1 (6 bases). This CDR3 has 15 amino acids. CDR1 is LGHNA and CDR2 is YSLEER in the germline V gene. Trimming shortened V by 0 bases and J by 3 bases, and 11 bases separated the two germline ends. The CDR3 spells CASSQEQGSYYGYTF. The CDR3 bases are TGCGCCAGCAGCCAAGAACAGGGATCATACTATGGCTACACCTTC.

The CDR3 region is CASSPGHRNTEAFF. CDR3 coding DNA: TGTGCCAGCAGCCCAGGGCATCGAAACACTGAAGCTTTCTTT. The chain links TRBV13 to TRBJ1-1; the D gene is possibly TRBD1 (5 bases). V lost 5 bases, J lost 2 bases, and 12 bases lay in between. Germline V gene sequence: CDR1 PRHDT, CDR2 FYEKMQ (reference sequence). The CDR3 length is 14 residues. Using reference TRBV13 and TRBJ1-1 for the parts outside the CDR3, the full variable domain is AAGVIQSPRHLIKEKRETATLKCYPIPRHDTVYWYQQGPGQDPQFLISFYEKMQSDKGSIPDRFSAQQFSDYHSELNMSSLELGDSALYFCASSPGHRNTEAFFGQGTRLTVV.

This chain connects TRBV4-1 to TRBJ1-6; no clear D gene. This CDR3 comprises 18 residues. Germline V CDR1 and CDR2: MGHRA, YSYEKL. V was shortened by 0 bases and J by 0 bases, with 12 bases between the two germline ends. Here the CDR3 reads CASSQEGPESSYNSPLHF. The CDR3 bases are TGCGCCAGCAGCCAAGAAGGCCCGGAGAGCTCCTATAATTCACCCCTCCACTTT.